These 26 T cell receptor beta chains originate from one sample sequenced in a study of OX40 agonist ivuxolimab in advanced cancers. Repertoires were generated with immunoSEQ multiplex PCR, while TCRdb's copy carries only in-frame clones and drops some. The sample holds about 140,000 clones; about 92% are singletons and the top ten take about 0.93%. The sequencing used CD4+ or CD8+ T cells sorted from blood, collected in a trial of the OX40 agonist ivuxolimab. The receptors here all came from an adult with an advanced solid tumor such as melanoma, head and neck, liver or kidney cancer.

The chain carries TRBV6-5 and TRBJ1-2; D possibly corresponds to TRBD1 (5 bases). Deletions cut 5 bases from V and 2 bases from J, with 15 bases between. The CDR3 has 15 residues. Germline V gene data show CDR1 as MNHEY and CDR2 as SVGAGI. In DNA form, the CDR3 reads TGTGCCAGCAGTCCACACCAGGGTACCAACTATGGCTACACCTTC. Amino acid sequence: CASSPHQGTNYGYTF.

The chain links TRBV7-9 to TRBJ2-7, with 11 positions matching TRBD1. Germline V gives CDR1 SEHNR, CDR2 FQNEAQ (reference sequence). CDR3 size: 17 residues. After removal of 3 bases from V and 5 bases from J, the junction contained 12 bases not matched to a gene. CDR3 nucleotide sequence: TGTGCCAGCAGCTTGGTCGCGGACGGACAGGGGGCTGACGAGCAGTACTTC. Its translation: CASSLVADGQGADEQYF.

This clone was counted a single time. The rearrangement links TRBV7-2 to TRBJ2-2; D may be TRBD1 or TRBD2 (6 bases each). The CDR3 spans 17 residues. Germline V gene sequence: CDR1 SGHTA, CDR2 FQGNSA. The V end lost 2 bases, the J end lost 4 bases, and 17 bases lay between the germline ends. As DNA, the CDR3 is TGTGCCAGCAGCTTACATCTGGGGGGCGTGGGCACCGGGGAGCTGTTTTTT. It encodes CASSLHLGGVGTGELFF.

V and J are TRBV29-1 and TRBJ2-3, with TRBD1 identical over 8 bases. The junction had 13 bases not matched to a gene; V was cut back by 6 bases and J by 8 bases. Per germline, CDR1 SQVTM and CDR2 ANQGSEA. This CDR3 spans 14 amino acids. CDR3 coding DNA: TGCAGCGTCCGGACAGGGAATGGAGTCGGTACGCAGTATTTT. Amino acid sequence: CSVRTGNGVGTQYF.

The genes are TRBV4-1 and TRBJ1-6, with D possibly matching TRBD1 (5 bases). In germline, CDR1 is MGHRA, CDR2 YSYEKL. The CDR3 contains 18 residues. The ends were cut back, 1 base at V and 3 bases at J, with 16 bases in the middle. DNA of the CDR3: TGCGCCAGCAGCCAAGGGGGGGGAGGTAACCTCTATAATTCACCCCTCCACTTT. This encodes CASSQGGGGNLYNSPLHF.

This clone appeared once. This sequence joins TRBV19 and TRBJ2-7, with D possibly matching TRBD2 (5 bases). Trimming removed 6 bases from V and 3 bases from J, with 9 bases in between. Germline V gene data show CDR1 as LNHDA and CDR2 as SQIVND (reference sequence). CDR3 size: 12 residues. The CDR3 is CASRSEDYEQYF. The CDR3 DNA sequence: TGTGCCAGTAGGTCGGAGGACTACGAGCAGTACTTC. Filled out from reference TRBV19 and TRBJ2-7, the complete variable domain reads DGGITQSPKYLFRKEGQNVTLSCEQNLNHDAMYWYRQDPGQGLRLIYYSQIVNDFQKGDIAEGYSVSREKKESFPLTVTSAQKNPTAFYLCASRSEDYEQYFGPGTRLTVT.

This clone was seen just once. CDR3 coding DNA: TGTGCCAGCAGTACAAGGACTAGCGGGAGGAACGAGCAGTACTTC. It is translated as CASSTRTSGRNEQYF. This rearrangement joins TRBV6-5 to TRBJ2-7; 14 bases map to TRBD2. Germline values: CDR1 MNHEY, CDR2 SVGAGI. The junction had 5 bases not matched to a gene; V was cut back by 5 bases and J by 5 bases. The CDR3 totals 15 residues.

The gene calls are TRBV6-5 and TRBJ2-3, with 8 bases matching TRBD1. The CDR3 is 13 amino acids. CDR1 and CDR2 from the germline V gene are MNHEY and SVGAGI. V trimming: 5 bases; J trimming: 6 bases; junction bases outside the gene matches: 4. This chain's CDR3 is CASSRQGWDTQYF. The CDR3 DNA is TGTGCCAGCAGTCGACAGGGGTGGGATACGCAGTATTTT.

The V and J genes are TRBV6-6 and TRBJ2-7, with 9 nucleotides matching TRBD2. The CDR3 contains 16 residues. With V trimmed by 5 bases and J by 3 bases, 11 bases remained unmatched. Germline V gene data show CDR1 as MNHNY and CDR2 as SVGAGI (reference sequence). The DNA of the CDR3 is TGTGCCAGCAGTAAGGGACTGGCGGGAGGGAGCTACGAGCAGTACTTC. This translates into CASSKGLAGGSYEQYF.

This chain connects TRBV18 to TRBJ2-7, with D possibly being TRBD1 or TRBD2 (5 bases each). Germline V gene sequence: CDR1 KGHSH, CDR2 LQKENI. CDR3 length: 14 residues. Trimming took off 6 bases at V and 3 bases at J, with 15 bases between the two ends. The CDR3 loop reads CASSRGDIYYEQYF. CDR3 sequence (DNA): TGTGCCAGCTCCCGGGGCGACATATACTACGAGCAGTACTTC.

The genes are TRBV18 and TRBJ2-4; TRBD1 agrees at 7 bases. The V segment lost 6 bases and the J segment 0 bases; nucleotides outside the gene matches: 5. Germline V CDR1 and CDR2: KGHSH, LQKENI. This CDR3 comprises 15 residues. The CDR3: CASSRGSEAKNIQYF. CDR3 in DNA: TGTGCCAGCTCCAGGGGGTCGGAAGCCAAAAACATTCAGTACTTC.

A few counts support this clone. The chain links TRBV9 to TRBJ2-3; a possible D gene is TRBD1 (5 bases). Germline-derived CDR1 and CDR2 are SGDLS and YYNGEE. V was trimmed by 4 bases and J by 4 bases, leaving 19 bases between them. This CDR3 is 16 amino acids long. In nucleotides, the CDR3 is TGTGCCAGCAGCAGGGGATCCTCCTACGGCGCAGATACGCAGTATTTT. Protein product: CASSRGSSYGADTQYF.

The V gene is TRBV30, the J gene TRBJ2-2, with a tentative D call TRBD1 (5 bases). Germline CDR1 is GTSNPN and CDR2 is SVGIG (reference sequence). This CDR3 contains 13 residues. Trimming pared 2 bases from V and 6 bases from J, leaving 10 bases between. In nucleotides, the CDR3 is TGTGCCTGGAGTCGCAGGGTGGCCGGGGAGCTGTTTTTT. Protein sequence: CAWSRRVAGELFF.

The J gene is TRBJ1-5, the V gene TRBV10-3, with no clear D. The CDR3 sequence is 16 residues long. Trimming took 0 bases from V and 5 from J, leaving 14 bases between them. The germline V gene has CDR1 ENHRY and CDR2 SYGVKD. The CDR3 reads CAISESEGGIHQPQHF. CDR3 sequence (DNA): TGTGCCATCAGTGAGTCGGAGGGAGGGATTCATCAGCCCCAGCATTTT.

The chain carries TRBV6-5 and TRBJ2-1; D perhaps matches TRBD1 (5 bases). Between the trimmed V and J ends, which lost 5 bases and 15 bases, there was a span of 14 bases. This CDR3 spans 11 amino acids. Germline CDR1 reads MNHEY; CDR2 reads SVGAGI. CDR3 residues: CASSVRGKWFF. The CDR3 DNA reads TGTGCCAGCAGTGTTAGGGGTAAATGGTTCTTC.

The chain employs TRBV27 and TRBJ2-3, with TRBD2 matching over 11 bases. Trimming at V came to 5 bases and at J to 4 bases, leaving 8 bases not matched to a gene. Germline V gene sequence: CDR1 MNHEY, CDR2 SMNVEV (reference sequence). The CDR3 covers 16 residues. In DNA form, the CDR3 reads TGTGCCAGCAGTCCCTACACTAGCGGGGGATCAGATACGCAGTATTTT. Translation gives CASSPYTSGGSDTQYF.

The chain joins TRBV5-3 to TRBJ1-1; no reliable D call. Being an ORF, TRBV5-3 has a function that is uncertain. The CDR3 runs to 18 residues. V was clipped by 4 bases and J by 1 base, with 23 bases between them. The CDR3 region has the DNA TGTGCCAGAAGCCCGATTAGCCGAAGACATAGCCAGAACACTGAAGCTTTCTTT. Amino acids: CARSPISRRHSQNTEAFF.

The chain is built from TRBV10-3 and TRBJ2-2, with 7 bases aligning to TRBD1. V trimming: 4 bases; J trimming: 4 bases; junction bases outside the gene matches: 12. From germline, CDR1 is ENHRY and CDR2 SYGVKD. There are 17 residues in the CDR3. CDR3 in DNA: TGTGCCATCAGTGGGAGACAGGGCATTAGTAGCACCGGGGAGCTGTTTTTT. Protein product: CAISGRQGISSTGELFF.

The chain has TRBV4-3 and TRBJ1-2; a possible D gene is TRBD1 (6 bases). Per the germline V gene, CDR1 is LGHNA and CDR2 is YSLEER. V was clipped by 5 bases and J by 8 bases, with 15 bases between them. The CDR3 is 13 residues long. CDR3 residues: CASSTPGARGYTF. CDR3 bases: TGCGCCAGCAGCACTCCAGGGGCCCGGGGCTACACCTTC.

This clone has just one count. CDR3 region: CASRDWFQETQYF. CDR3 coding DNA: TGTGCCAGCCGAGACTGGTTCCAAGAGACCCAGTACTTC. The chain joins TRBV2 to TRBJ2-5, with D hard to call. The CDR3 contains 13 residues. Trimming took off 8 bases at V and 1 base at J, with 11 bases between the two ends. Germline V gene lookup returns CDR1 SNHLY and CDR2 FYNNEI. The complete variable domain, with remaining parts taken from reference TRBV2 and TRBJ2-5, reads EPEVTQTPSHQVTQMGQEVILRCVPISNHLYFYWYRQILGQKVEFLVSFYNNEISEKSEIFDDQFSVERPDGSNFTLKIRSTKLEDSAMYFCASRDWFQETQYFGPGTRLLVL.

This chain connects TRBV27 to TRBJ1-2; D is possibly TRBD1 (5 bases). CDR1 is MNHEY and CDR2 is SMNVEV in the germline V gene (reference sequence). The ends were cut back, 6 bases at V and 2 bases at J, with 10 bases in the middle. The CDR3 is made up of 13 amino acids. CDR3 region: CASSGGANYGYTF. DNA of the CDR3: TGTGCCAGCAGCGGAGGGGCAAACTATGGCTACACCTTC.

The CDR3 bases are TGTGCCAGCAGTTATAGGGTCAAGCGGGAAAAACTGTTTTTT. Protein product: CASSYRVKREKLFF. The rearrangement joins TRBV6-5 to TRBJ1-4; no definite D call. Germline V gives CDR1 MNHEY, CDR2 SVGAGI. The ends were cut back, 3 bases at V and 8 bases at J, with 13 bases in the middle. CDR3 length: 14 residues.

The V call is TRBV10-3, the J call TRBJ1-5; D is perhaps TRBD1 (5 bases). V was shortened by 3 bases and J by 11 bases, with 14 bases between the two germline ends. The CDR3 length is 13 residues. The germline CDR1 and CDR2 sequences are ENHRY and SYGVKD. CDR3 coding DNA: TGTGCCATCAGTGACCAGGGAATGGAGTCCCAGCATTTT. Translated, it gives CAISDQGMESQHF.

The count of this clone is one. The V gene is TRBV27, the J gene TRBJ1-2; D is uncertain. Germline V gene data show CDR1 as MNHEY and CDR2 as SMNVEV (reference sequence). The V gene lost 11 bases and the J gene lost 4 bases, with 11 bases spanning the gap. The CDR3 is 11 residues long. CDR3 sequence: CAVIGGYGYTF. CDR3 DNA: TGTGCCGTGATTGGAGGCTATGGCTACACCTTC.

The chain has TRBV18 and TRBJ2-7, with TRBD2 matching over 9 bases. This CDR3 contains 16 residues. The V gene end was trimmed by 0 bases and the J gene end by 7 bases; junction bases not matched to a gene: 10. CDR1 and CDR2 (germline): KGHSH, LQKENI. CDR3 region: CASSPPRAGGVDEQYF. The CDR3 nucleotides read TGTGCCAGCTCACCACCGAGGGCGGGAGGGGTTGATGAGCAGTACTTC.

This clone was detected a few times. This CDR3 is CASSVGAGMETQYF. The DNA for the CDR3 is TGTGCCAGCAGCGTAGGAGCGGGGATGGAGACCCAGTACTTC. The gene calls are TRBV9 and TRBJ2-5; TRBD2 matches at 7 bases. Germline V gene data show CDR1 as SGDLS and CDR2 as YYNGEE. This CDR3 is 14 amino acids long. Trimming removed 0 bases from V and 5 bases from J; junction bases left unmatched: 4.